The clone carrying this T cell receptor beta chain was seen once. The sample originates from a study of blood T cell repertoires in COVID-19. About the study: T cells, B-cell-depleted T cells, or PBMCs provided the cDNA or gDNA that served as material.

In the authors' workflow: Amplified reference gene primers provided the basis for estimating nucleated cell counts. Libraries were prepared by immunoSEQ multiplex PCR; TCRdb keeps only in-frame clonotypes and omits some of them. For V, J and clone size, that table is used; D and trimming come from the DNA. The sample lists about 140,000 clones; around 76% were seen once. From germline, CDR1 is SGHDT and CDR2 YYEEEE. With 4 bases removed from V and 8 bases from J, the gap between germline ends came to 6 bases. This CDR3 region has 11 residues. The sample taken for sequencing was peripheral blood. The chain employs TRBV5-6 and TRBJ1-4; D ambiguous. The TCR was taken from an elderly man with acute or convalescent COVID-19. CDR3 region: CASSTGEKLFF. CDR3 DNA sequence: TGTGCCAGCAGCACCGGGGAAAAACTGTTTTTT.